Listed below are T cell receptor beta chains from one sample, sequenced in a study of blood T cell repertoires in COVID-19. Some clones are missing from TCRdb's copy, which holds only in-frame ones; the method was immunoSEQ multiplex PCR. The table lists 100,000 to 150,000 clones, 88% of them singletons. Material for sequencing was peripheral blood. The receptors were gathered from a human donor in a cohort sampled during active COVID-19. Both conserved end residues are part of each CDR3. Fields, in order: V gene, D gene, clone size, J gene, CDR3 DNA, CDR3 protein. D genes are given only for firm matches. Clone size is stated in some rows and not others, as once, few, many or a class when expanded.

>TRBV5-5|TRBD1|-|TRBJ2-7
TGTGCCAGCAGCGTGGGACAGGGCCTCTACGAGCAGTACTTC
CASSVGQGLYEQYF
>TRBV12-3/TRBV12-4|-|once|TRBJ2-7
TGTGCCAGCAGACGACGGGGAGACTACGAGCAGTACTTC
CASRRRGDYEQYF
>TRBV19|-|-|TRBJ2-4
TGTGCCAGTAGTATAGCAGGGGCACTAGCCAAAAACATTCAGTACTTC
CASSIAGALAKNIQYF
>TRBV9|-|-|TRBJ2-7
TGTGCCAGCAGCATAGGGGCGGGGGCGTACTACGAGCAGTACTTC
CASSIGAGAYYEQYF
>TRBV5-5|TRBD2|-|TRBJ2-3
TGTGCCAGCAGCCGTAGCGGGTACCCCTCGGCAGATACGCAGTATTTT
CASSRSGYPSADTQYF
>TRBV28|-|once|TRBJ2-3
TGTGCCAGCAGTTTACGAGTGGCAGGGAGCACAGATACGCAGTATTTT
CASSLRVAGSTDTQYF
>TRBV7-9|TRBD2|-|TRBJ2-7
TGTGCCAGCAGCTTACTAGCGGGGGGGCCGGCCTACGAGCAGTACTTC
CASSLLAGGPAYEQYF
>TRBV28|TRBD1|-|TRBJ1-4
TGTGCCAGCAGTTCCCAACAGGGGGCGCATGAAAAACTGTTTTTT
CASSSQQGAHEKLFF
>TRBV12-3/TRBV12-4|TRBD1|-|TRBJ1-2
TGTGCCAGCAGCAGGGGGGAGTATGGCTACACCTTC
CASSRGEYGYTF
>TRBV2|-|-|TRBJ1-1
TGTGCCAGCCTTCCAGGGGTGAACACTGAAGCTTTCTTT
CASLPGVNTEAFF